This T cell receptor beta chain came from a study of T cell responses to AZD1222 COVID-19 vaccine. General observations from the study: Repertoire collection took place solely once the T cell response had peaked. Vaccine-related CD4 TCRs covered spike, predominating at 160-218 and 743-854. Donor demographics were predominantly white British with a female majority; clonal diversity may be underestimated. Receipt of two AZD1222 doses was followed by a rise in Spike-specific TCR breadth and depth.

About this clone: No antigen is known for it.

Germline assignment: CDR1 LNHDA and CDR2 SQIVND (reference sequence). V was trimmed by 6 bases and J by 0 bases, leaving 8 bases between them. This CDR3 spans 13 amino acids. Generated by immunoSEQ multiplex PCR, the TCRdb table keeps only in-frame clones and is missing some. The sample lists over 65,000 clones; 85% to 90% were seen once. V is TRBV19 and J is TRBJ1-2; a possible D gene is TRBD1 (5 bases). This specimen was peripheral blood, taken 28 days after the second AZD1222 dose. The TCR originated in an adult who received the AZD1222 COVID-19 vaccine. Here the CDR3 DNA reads TGTGCCAGTAGCCCGACAGCTAACTATGGCTACACCTTC. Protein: CASSPTANYGYTF.